Here is one T cell receptor beta chain with its context. J was trimmed by 4 bases and V by 5 bases; bases with no gene match: 10. CDR1 and CDR2 from the germline V gene are MDHEN and SYDVKM. The CDR3 covers 15 residues. The repertoire was sequenced with immunoSEQ multiplex PCR; TCRdb's copy has only in-frame clones and lacks some. The data contain roughly 25,000 clones, roughly four fifths of them seen just once; the ten biggest clones take up approximately 10%. This sample was taken from a study of somatic mutations in cytotoxic T cells in rheumatoid arthritis. The chain has TRBV28 and TRBJ1-1; 7 bases fit TRBD1. This sequence was found in a young woman in good health. The sequenced sample consisted of CD8+ T cells sorted from blood. CDR3 amino acids: CASSPRGATVTEAFF. In DNA, the CDR3 is TGTGCCAGCAGTCCCAGGGGGGCCACCGTCACTGAAGCTTTCTTT.